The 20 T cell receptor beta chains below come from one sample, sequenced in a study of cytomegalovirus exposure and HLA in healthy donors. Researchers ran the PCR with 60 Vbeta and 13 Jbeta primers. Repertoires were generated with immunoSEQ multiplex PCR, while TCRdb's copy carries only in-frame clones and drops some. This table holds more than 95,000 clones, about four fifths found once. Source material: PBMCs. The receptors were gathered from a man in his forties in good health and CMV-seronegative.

This chain's CDR3 is CASSYSPGQGTGELFF. Written as DNA, the CDR3 is TGTGCCAGCAGTTACTCCCCCGGACAGGGAACCGGGGAGCTGTTTTTT. The rearrangement links TRBV6-5 to TRBJ2-2, with 8 bases matching TRBD1. Trimming removed 0 bases from V and 5 bases from J; junction bases left unmatched: 5. CDR1 MNHEY and CDR2 SVGAGI come from the germline V gene. CDR3 length: 16 residues.

The CDR3 nucleotides are TGTGCCAGCAGTTTGGGCGTCACGTTATCTAACTATGGCTACACCTTC. It yields the protein CASSLGVTLSNYGYTF. The rearrangement joins TRBV28 to TRBJ1-2; D uncertain. CDR3 size: 16 residues. Trimming took off 3 bases at V and 0 bases at J, with 14 bases between the two ends. Germline V CDR1 and CDR2: MDHEN, SYDVKM.

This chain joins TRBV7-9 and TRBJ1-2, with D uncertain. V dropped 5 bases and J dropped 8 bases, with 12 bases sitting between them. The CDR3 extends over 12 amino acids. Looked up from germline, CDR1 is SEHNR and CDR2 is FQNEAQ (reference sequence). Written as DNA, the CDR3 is TGTGCCAGCAGCAACCGGGAACCCGGCTACACCTTC. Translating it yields CASSNREPGYTF.

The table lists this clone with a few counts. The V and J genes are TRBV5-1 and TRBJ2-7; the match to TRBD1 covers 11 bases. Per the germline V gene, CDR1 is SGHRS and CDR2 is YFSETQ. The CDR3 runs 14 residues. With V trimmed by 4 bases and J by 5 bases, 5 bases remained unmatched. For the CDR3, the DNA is TGCGCCAGCAGCGGACAGGGGGCGCGGAACGAGCAGTACTTC. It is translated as CASSGQGARNEQYF.

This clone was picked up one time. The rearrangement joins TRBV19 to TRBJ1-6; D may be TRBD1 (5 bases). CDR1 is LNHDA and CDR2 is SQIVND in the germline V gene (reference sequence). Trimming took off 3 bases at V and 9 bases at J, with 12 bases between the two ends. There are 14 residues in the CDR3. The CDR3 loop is CASSIGTGVSPLHF. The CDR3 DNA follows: TGTGCCAGTAGTATTGGGACGGGGGTTTCACCCCTCCACTTT.

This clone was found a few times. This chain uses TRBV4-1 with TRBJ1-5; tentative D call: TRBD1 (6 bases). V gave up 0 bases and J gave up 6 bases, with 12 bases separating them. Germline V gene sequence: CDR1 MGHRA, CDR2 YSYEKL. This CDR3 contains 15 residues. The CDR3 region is CASSQDGGLVQPQHF. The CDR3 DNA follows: TGCGCCAGCAGCCAAGATGGGGGCTTGGTTCAGCCCCAGCATTTT.

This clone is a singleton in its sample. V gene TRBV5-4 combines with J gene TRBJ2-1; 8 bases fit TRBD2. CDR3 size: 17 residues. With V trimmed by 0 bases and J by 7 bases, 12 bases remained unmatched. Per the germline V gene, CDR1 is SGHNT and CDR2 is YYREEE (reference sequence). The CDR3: CASSLVILGLGTNEQFF. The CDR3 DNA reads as TGTGCCAGCAGCTTGGTCATCCTGGGACTAGGAACAAATGAGCAGTTCTTC.

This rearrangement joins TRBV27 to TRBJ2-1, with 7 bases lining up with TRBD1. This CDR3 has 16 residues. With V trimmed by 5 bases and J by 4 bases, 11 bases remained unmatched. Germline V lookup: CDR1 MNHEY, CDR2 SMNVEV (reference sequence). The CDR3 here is CASSTHKDRTYNEQFF. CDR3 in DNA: TGTGCCAGCAGTACGCATAAGGACAGGACTTACAATGAGCAGTTCTTC.

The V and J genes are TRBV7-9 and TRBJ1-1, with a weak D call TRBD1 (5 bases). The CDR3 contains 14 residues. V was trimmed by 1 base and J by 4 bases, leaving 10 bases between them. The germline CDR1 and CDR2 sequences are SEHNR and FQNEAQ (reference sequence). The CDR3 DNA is TGTGCCAGCAGCTTAGGGGCAGGGCTCACTGAAGCTTTCTTT. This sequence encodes CASSLGAGLTEAFF. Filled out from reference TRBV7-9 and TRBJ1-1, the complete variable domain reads DTGVSQNPRHKITKRGQNVTFRCDPISEHNRLYWYRQTLGQGPEFLTYFQNEAQLEKSRLLSDRFSAERPKGSFSTLEIQRTEQGDSAMYLCASSLGAGLTEAFFGQGTRLTVV.

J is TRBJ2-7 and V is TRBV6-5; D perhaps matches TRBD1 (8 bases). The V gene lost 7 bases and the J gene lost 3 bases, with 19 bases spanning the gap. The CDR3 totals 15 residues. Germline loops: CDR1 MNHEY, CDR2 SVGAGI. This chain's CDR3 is CASTLTTGGDYEQYF. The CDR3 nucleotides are TGTGCCAGCACCCTAACCACAGGGGGGGACTACGAGCAGTACTTC.

The CDR3 nucleotides are TGTGCCAGCAGCGGAGGGACTAGCGGGGGATACTACGAGCAGTACTTC. Protein sequence: CASSGGTSGGYYEQYF. The chain recombines TRBV9 with TRBJ2-7, with 14 bases lining up with TRBD2. The V segment lost 3 bases and the J segment 3 bases; nucleotides outside the gene matches: 5. The CDR3 consists of 16 residues. Germline-derived CDR1 and CDR2 are SGDLS and YYNGEE.

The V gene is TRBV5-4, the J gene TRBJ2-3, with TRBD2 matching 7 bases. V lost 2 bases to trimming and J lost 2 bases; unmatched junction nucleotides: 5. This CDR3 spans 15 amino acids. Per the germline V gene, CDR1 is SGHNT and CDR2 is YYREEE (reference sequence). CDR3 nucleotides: TGTGCCAGCAGCTTTAGGCTAGCGGTCACAGATACGCAGTATTTT. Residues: CASSFRLAVTDTQYF.

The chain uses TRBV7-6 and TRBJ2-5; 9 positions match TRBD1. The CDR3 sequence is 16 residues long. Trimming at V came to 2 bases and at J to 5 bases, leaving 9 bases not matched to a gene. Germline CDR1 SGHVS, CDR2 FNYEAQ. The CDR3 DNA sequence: TGTGCCAGCAGCTTAAGGCCAACAGGGGGCCAGGAGACCCAGTACTTC. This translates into CASSLRPTGGQETQYF.

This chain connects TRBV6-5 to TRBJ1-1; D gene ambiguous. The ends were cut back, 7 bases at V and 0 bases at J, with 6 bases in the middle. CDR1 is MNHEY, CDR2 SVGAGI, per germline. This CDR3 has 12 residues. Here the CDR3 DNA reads TGTGCCAGCACCGGGATGAACACTGAAGCTTTCTTT. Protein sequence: CASTGMNTEAFF.

The DNA of the CDR3 is TGTGCCAGCAGTTACTCGATGGGCGTCGGGATCTACGAGCAGTACTTC. Its translation is CASSYSMGVGIYEQYF. The V and J genes are TRBV6-5 and TRBJ2-7, with a weak D call TRBD2 (5 bases). V lost 0 bases to trimming and J lost 3 bases, with 15 bases between them. CDR1 and CDR2 from the germline V gene are MNHEY and SVGAGI. The CDR3 runs to 16 residues.

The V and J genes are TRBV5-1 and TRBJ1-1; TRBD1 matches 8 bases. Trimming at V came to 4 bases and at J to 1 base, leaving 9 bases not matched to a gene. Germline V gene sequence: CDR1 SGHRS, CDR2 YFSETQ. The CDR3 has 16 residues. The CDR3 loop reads CASSPGTGVPNTEAFF. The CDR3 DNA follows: TGCGCCAGCAGCCCAGGGACAGGAGTGCCGAACACTGAAGCTTTCTTT.

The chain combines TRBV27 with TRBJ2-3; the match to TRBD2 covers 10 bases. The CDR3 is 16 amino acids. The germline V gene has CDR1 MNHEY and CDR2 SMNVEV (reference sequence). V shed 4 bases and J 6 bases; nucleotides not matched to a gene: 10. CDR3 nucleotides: TGTGCCAGCAGTTACCTACTAGCGGGACAGGCGGATACGCAGTATTTT. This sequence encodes CASSYLLAGQADTQYF.

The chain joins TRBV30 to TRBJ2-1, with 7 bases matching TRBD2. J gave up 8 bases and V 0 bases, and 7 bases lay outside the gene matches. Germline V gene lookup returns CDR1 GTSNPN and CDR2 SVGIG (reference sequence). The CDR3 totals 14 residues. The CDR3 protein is CAWSVGGSRDEQFF. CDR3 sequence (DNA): TGTGCCTGGAGTGTAGGCGGGAGTAGGGATGAGCAGTTCTTC.

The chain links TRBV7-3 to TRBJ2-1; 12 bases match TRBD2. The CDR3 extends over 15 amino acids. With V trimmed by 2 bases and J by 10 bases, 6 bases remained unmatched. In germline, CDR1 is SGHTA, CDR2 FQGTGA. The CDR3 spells CASSLPSGGASEQFF. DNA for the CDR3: TGTGCCAGCAGCTTACCTAGCGGGGGGGCCTCCGAGCAGTTCTTC.

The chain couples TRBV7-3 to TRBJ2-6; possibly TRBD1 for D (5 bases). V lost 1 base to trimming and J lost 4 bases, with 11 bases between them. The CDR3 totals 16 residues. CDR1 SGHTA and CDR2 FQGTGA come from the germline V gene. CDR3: CASSLIPGSGANVLTF. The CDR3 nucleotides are TGTGCCAGCAGCTTAATCCCAGGGTCCGGGGCCAACGTCCTGACTTTC.